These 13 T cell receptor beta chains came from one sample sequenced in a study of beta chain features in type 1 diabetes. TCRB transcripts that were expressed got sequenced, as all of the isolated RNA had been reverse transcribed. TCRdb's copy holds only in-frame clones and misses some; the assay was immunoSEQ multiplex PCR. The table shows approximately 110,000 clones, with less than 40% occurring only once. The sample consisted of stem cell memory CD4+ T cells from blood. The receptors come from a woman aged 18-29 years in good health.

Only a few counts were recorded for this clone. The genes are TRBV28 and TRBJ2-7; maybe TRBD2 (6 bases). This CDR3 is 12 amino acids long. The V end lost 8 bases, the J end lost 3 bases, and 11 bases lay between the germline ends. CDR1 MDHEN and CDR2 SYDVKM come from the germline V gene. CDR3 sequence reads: CASGTLNYEQYF. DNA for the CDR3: TGTGCCAGCGGGACTTTGAACTACGAGCAGTACTTC.

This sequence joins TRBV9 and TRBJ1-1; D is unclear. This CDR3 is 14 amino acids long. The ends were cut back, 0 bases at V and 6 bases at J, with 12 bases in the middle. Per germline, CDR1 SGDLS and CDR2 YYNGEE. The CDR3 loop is CASSVEPRSPEAFF. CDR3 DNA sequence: TGTGCCAGCAGCGTAGAGCCCCGGTCCCCTGAAGCTTTCTTT.

CDR3 region: CASSTRQGRVEKLFF. The CDR3 coding sequence is TGTGCCAGCAGCACCCGACAGGGGAGGGTTGAAAAACTGTTTTTT. The V call is TRBV7-8, the J call TRBJ1-4, with 8 bases aligning to TRBD1. V shed 5 bases and J 7 bases; nucleotides not matched to a gene: 9. Germline V gene lookup returns CDR1 SGHVS and CDR2 FQNEAQ. CDR3 length: 15 residues.

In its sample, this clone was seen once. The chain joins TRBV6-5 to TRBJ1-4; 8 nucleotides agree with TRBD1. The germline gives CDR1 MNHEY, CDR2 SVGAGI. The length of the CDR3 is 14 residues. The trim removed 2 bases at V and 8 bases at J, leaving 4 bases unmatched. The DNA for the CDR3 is TGTGCCAGCAGTTACGGCAGGGGGCGGGAAAAACTGTTTTTT. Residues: CASSYGRGREKLFF.

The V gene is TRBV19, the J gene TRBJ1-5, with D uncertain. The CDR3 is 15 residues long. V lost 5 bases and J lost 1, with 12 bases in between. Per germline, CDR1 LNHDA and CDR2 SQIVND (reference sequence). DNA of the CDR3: TGTGCCAGTAGTGGCGGTGGAGGGAGCAATCAGCCCCAGCATTTT. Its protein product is CASSGGGGSNQPQHF.

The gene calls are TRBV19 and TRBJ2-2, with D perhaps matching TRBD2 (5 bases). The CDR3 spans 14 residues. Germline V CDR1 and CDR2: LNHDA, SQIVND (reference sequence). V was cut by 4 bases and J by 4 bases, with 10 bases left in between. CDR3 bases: TGTGCCAGTAGTACGGCGGGCCGCACCGGGGAGCTGTTTTTT. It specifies CASSTAGRTGELFF.

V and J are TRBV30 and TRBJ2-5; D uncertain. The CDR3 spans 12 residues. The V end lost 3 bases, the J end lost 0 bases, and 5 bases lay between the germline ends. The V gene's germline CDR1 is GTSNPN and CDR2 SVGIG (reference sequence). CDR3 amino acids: CAWRQNQETQYF. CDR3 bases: TGTGCCTGGAGACAGAACCAAGAGACCCAGTACTTC.

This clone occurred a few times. Here the CDR3 reads CASSSGGTDTQYF. DNA of the CDR3: TGCGCCAGCAGCTCGGGGGGAACAGATACGCAGTATTTT. This rearrangement joins TRBV5-1 to TRBJ2-3; 7 positions agree with TRBD2. The germline V gene has CDR1 SGHRS and CDR2 YFSETQ. The V segment lost 3 bases and the J segment 3 bases; nucleotides outside the gene matches: 1. The CDR3 totals 13 residues.

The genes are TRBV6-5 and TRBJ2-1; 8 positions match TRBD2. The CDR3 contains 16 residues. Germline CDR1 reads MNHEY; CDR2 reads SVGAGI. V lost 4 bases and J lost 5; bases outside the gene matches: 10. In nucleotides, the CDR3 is TGTGCCAGCAGTTCCGCCGGGACTAGGGGTAACAATGAGCAGTTCTTC. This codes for CASSSAGTRGNNEQFF.

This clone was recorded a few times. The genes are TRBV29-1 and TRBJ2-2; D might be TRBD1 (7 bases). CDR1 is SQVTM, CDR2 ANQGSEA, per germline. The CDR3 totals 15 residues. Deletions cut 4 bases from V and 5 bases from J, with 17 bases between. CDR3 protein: CSVVSSTGRTGELFF. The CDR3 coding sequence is TGCAGCGTTGTCTCTTCGACAGGGAGGACCGGGGAGCTGTTTTTT.

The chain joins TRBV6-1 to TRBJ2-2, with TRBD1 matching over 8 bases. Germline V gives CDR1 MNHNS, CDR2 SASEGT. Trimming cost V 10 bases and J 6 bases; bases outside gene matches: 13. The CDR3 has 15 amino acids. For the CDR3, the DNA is TGTGCCACCTCACCCGGACAGGGCAGGTCCGGGGAGCTGTTTTTT. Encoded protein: CATSPGQGRSGELFF.

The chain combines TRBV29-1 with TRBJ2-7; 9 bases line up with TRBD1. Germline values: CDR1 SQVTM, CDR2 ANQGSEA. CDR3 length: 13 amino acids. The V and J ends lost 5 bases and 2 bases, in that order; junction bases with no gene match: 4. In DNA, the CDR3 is TGCAGCGTTCTAAGGGACAGGGCCTACGAGCAGTACTTC. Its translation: CSVLRDRAYEQYF.

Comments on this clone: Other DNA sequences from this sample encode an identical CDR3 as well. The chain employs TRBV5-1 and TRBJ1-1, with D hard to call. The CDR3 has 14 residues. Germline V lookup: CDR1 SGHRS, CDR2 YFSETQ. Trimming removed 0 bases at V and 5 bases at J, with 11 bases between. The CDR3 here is CASSLEGRGTEAFF. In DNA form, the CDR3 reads TGCGCCAGCAGCTTGGAAGGGCGGGGTACTGAAGCTTTCTTT.